This TCR beta chain was found in a study of T cell repertoires in cytomegalovirus infection (dated by TCRdb to between 2018 and 2021). At the level of the whole study: The peptide stimulations were aimed at well-studied HLA-B-restricted epitopes as well as recently identified HLA-C-restricted CMV epitopes, whose presentation resists viral immunomodulation. Donor HLA type was relevant to the analysis, because carriage of CMV infection together with the matching HLA type was indicated by public TCR beta signatures.

Many counts were recorded for this clonotype. It has no known antigen specificity. No much larger clone is present one base from it, and per-base qualities are unavailable. Sequencing instrument: Illumina HiSeq 1500. Starting from the raw public reads, TCRdb applied fastp trimming at Q25, assembled clones with MiXCR and retained in-frame beta chains. Every distinct CDR3 protein forms one entry, paired with its most common genes and DNA. Across this sample there are some 99,000 distinct CDR3 sequences, with around 31% seen only once. Of the sample, roughly 77% falls within the top ten clones. Results the study describes overall, beyond this receptor: In both this cohort and an independent approximately 370-donor cohort, the cumulative frequency of public TCR beta family members distinguished carriers of CMV infection plus the relevant HLA type. The ex vivo response was dominated by HLA-C-restricted CMV-specific TCR beta clonotypes, which also provided the single most frequent clonotype in two of eight donors.

The CDR3 spans 12 residues, from the cysteine through the phenylalanine. CDR3 DNA only is kept here, 36 bases in frame from base 1. V gives up 3 bases and J gives up 8 bases, and the segment between their germline ends measures 8 bases. CDR1 and CDR2, looked up from the germline V gene, are SGHVS and FQNEAQ. According to the study, the label for this sample's treatment or condition signals: in vitro stimulation with specific CMV peptide epitopes to enrich CMV-specific T cells. The sequenced sample was CD8+ T cells from cultured PBMCs, obtained from culture after CMV antigen stimulation. This sequence originates from a human donor in good health (CMV status not recorded). Some clones in this sample may be carry-over from other donors' samples. Recombination joined TRBV7-8 with TRBJ2-1; no confident D gene assignment can be made. The CDR3 corresponds to CASSFLPDEQFF. The nucleotide sequence is TGTGCCAGCAGCTTTCTCCCGGATGAGCAGTTCTTC.